The source of this TCR beta chain is a study of cytomegalovirus exposure and HLA in healthy donors. It was with 60 Vbeta and 13 Jbeta primers that the PCR ran. Profiled with immunoSEQ multiplex PCR; TCRdb holds only in-frame clones, not every one. The repertoire has some 85,000 clones, roughly 84% of them found once; the top ten carry roughly 2.2%. Germline V gives CDR1 SGHDN, CDR2 FVKESK. Trimming stripped 8 bases from V and 0 bases from J, with 10 bases between. The CDR3 spans 13 residues. Material: PBMCs. The gene calls are TRBV14 and TRBJ1-1, with D possibly TRBD1 on 6 matching bases. This receptor was identified in a man aged 18 to 29 in good health and CMV-seronegative. CDR3 amino acids: CASGDRLNTEAFF. CDR3 in DNA: TGTGCCAGCGGTGACAGGTTGAACACTGAAGCTTTCTTT.